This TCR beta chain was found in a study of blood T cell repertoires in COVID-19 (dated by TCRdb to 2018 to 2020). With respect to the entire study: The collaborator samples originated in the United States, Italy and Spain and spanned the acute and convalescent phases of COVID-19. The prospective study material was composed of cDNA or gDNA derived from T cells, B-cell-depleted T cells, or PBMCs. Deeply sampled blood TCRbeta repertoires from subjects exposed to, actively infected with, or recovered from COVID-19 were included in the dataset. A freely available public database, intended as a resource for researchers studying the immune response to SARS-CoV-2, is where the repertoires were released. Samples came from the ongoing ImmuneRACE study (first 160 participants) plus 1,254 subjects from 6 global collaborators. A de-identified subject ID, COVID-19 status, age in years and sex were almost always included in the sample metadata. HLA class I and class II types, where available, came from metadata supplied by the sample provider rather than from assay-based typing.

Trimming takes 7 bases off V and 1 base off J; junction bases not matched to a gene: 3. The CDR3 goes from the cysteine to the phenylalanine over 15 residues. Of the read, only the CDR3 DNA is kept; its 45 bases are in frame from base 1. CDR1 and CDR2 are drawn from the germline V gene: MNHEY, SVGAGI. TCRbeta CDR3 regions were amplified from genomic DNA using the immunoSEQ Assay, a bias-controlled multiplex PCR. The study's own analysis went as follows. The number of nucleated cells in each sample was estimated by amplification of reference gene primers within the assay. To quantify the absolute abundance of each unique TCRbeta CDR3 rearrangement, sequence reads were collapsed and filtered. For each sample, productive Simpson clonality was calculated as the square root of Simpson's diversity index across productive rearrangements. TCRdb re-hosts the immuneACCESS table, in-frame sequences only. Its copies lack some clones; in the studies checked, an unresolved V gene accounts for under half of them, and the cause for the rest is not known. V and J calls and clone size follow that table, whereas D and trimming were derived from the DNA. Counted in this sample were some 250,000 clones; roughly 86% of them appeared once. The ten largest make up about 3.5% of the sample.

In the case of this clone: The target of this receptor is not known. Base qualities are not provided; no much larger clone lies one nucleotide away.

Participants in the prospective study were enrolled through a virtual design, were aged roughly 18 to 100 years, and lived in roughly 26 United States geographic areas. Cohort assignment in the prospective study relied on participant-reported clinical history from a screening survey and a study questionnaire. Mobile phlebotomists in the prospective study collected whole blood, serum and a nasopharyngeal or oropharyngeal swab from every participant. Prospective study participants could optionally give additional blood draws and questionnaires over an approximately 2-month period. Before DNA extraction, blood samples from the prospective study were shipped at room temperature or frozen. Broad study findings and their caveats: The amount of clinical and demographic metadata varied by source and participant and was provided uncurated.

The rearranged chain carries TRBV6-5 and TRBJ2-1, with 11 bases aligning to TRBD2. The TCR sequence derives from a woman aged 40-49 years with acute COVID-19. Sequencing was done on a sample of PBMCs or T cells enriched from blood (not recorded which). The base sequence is TGTGCCAGCACTTTAGCGGGAGGGTCCTACAATGAGCAGTTCTTC. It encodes CASTLAGGSYNEQFF.